This T cell receptor (beta chain) was captured by sequencing in a study of T cell responses to AZD1222 COVID-19 vaccine. Findings of the study overall: Unmutated variant regions reportedly attract nearly half of all spike-specific TCRs. Two doses of AZD1222 preceded a rise in Spike-specific TCR breadth and depth.

The table came from immunoSEQ multiplex PCR; TCRdb's copy has only in-frame clones and leaves some out. The sample holds 80,000 to 90,000 clones, around 87% seen once. Only one count was recorded for this clone. Its target is unknown. The V segment lost 3 bases and the J segment 3 bases; nucleotides outside the gene matches: 6. Looked up from germline, CDR1 is SGHNT and CDR2 is YYREEE (reference sequence). The CDR3 length is 16 residues. The receptor comes from an adult in good health. The chain couples TRBV5-4 to TRBJ2-1; 10 bases fit TRBD2. The sample consisted of peripheral blood, taken on day 0 of MenACWY control vaccination. CDR3 nucleotide sequence: TGTGCCAGCAGCTCAAGGATAGCGGGGGGCTACAATGAGCAGTTCTTC. It encodes CASSSRIAGGYNEQFF.